Below are 14 T cell receptor beta chains sequenced from a single sample in a study of T cell responses to AZD1222 COVID-19 vaccine. TCRdb's copy holds only in-frame clones and misses some; the assay was immunoSEQ multiplex PCR. The data show about 170,000 clones, about 89% seen once. The starting material was peripheral blood, obtained on day 0 of AZD1222 vaccination. The receptors stem from an adult in good health.

The chain employs TRBV2 and TRBJ2-3, with a weak D call TRBD2 (7 bases). The CDR3 length is 16 residues. Germline V gene lookup returns CDR1 SNHLY and CDR2 FYNNEI. Trimming pared 1 base from V and 4 bases from J, leaving 15 bases between. As DNA, the CDR3 is TGTGCCAGCAGTGAAGGGGAGGGGGATGTAGCAGATACGCAGTATTTT. It translates to CASSEGEGDVADTQYF.

Regarding this clone: The sample contains more than one DNA sequence encoding this CDR3. The rearrangement joins TRBV27 to TRBJ2-3; TRBD2 matches 7 bases. The germline V gene has CDR1 MNHEY and CDR2 SMNVEV (reference sequence). The CDR3 totals 16 residues. J gave up 1 base and V 3 bases, and 7 bases lay outside the gene matches. CDR3 loop: CASSLSAGVRTDTQYF. Written as DNA, the CDR3 is TGTGCCAGCAGTTTGAGTGCGGGAGTGCGCACAGATACGCAGTATTTT.

The chain combines TRBV3-1 (or the pseudogene TRBV3-2) with TRBJ1-4; TRBD1 is a possible D gene (6 bases). CDR1 LGHDT and CDR2 YNNKEL come from the germline V gene (reference sequence). The V end was cut by 0 bases, the J end by 7 bases, with 15 bases between. This CDR3 region has 16 residues. The CDR3 DNA reads as TGTGCCAGCAGCCAAGATAACCGGGGGGCGGGTGAAAAACTGTTTTTT. Its translation is CASSQDNRGAGEKLFF.

The chain couples TRBV5-1 to TRBJ1-1; no clear D. Trimming shortened V by 5 bases and J by 0 bases, and 17 bases separated the two germline ends. The germline V gene has CDR1 SGHRS and CDR2 YFSETQ. The CDR3 has 16 amino acids. This CDR3 reads CASSPRPMSLNTEAFF. DNA of the CDR3: TGCGCCAGCAGTCCTCGGCCGATGAGCTTGAACACTGAAGCTTTCTTT.

The chain links TRBV19 to TRBJ1-5; D remains unclear. This CDR3 spans 17 amino acids. Germline V lookup: CDR1 LNHDA, CDR2 SQIVND (reference sequence). Trimming left V 0 bases short and J 3 bases short, with 15 bases between. The DNA of the CDR3 is TGTGCCAGTAGTATAGATCCTGGCGCCAGCCCCAATCAGCCCCAGCATTTT. This translates into CASSIDPGASPNQPQHF.

This chain joins TRBV30 and TRBJ1-5; 12 bases agree with TRBD1. The V gene's germline CDR1 is GTSNPN and CDR2 SVGIG (reference sequence). This CDR3 has 14 residues. V was clipped by 8 bases and J by 3 bases; unmatched bases: 5. The CDR3 DNA sequence: TGTGCCGTGGGACAGGGGGCGGTCAATCAGCCCCAGCATTTT. Its protein product is CAVGQGAVNQPQHF.

The V call is TRBV19, the J call TRBJ2-7; 15 bases line up with TRBD2. Germline values: CDR1 LNHDA, CDR2 SQIVND (reference sequence). CDR3 length: 16 residues. Trimming at V came to 4 bases and at J to 4 bases, leaving 5 bases not matched to a gene. This chain's CDR3 is CASSTPGTSGRYEQYF. The CDR3 DNA reads TGTGCCAGTAGTACCCCTGGGACTAGCGGGAGGTACGAGCAGTACTTC.

The rearrangement links TRBV4-2 to TRBJ1-1, with a weak D call TRBD1 (5 bases). V was shortened by 4 bases and J by 1 base, with 16 bases between the two germline ends. The CDR3 is made up of 16 amino acids. CDR1 LGHNA and CDR2 YNFKEQ come from the germline V gene. This CDR3 reads CASSRPTVNANTEAFF. The CDR3 bases are TGTGCCAGCAGCCGACCGACAGTGAATGCGAACACTGAAGCTTTCTTT.

The chain joins TRBV27 to TRBJ1-1, with D possibly matching TRBD1 (5 bases). V gave up 4 bases and J gave up 0 bases, with 15 bases separating them. This CDR3 comprises 16 residues. Per the germline V gene, CDR1 is MNHEY and CDR2 is SMNVEV (reference sequence). The CDR3 protein is CASSSTRQPMNTEAFF. CDR3 nucleotide sequence: TGTGCCAGCAGTTCCACAAGACAGCCGATGAACACTGAAGCTTTCTTT.

The chain joins TRBV7-8 to TRBJ1-6; no definite D call. This CDR3 spans 20 amino acids. The germline CDR1 and CDR2 sequences are SGHVS and FQNEAQ. Trimming pared 5 bases from V and 0 bases from J, leaving 23 bases between. The CDR3 region is CASSALWATSGSSYNSPLHF. The DNA of the CDR3 is TGTGCCAGCAGCGCCCTGTGGGCCACTTCCGGGAGCTCCTATAATTCACCCCTCCACTTT.

V gene TRBV6-2 or TRBV6-3 combines with J gene TRBJ2-3, with TRBD2 matching 9 bases. The CDR3 length is 16 residues. Trimming took 4 bases from V and 2 from J; bases not matched to a gene: 7. Germline CDR1 reads MNHEY; CDR2 reads SVGEGT. CDR3 region: CASSLQAGGNTDTQYF. The CDR3 bases are TGTGCCAGCAGTTTACAGGCGGGAGGGAACACAGATACGCAGTATTTT.

The CDR3 DNA follows: TGTGCCAGCAGCAAAACAGGGGAAGTTTCCTACGAGCAGTACTTC. Amino acid sequence: CASSKTGEVSYEQYF. The chain carries TRBV7-3 and TRBJ2-7; TRBD1 aligns across 7 bases. Germline V gives CDR1 SGHTA, CDR2 FQGTGA. After removal of 5 bases from V and 1 base from J, the junction contained 8 bases not matched to a gene. The CDR3 has 15 residues. Full variable domain (outside the CDR3, taken from reference TRBV7-3 and TRBJ2-7): GAGVSQTPSNKVTEKGKYVELRCDPISGHTALYWYRQSLGQGPEFLIYFQGTGAADDSGLPNDRFFAVRPEGSVSTLKIQRTERGDSAVYLCASSKTGEVSYEQYFGPGTRLTVT.

This clone came up once. The chain links TRBV27 to TRBJ1-5; unclear D gene. V lost 5 bases and J 7 bases, leaving 12 bases between the germline ends. Germline V gives CDR1 MNHEY, CDR2 SMNVEV (reference sequence). The CDR3 runs to 13 residues. As DNA, the CDR3 is TGTGCCAGCAGTACAAAACACGGGCAGCCCCAGCATTTT. Its protein product is CASSTKHGQPQHF.

The rearrangement joins TRBV5-4 to TRBJ2-1, with 13 bases lining up with TRBD2. Germline CDR1 SGHNT, CDR2 YYREEE (reference sequence). J lost 10 bases, V lost 0 bases, and 4 bases had no gene match. The CDR3 is 15 amino acids. CDR3 region: CASSLGTSGGREQFF. The CDR3 nucleotides are TGTGCCAGCAGCTTGGGGACTAGCGGGGGTCGAGAGCAGTTCTTC.